This T cell receptor beta chain derives from a study of T cell clusters in autoimmune cytopenias. There are 13 residues in the CDR3. Looked up from germline, CDR1 is SEHNR and CDR2 is FQNEAQ (reference sequence). Measured by frequency, this clonotype is medium-sized. Its target is unknown. Each sample's input was 250 ng genomic DNA, some 38,000 genome equivalents. General study findings and limits: Primary autoimmune cytopenia patients appeared to lack physiological T cell clusters present in healthy donors. Active autoimmune hepatitis patients had around 3-fold fewer exclusive TRB clusters than healthy donors.

TRB rearrangements were amplified by touch-down multiplex PCR with mixed TRB-A/B primers. TCRdb reprocessed the multiplex PCR reads; each CDR3 protein has one entry and no DNA is given. This repertoire includes some 7,000 distinct CDR3 sequences. This TCR was sampled from a human donor with an autoimmune cytopenia or autoimmune hepatitis (not recorded which). The sample was peripheral blood. The chain couples TRBV7-9 to TRBJ1-2; TCRdb returns TRBD1, unconfirmable since there is no DNA. The chain's CDR3 is CASSLTGMSGYTF. Full variable domain (missing parts from reference TRBV7-9 and TRBJ1-2): DTGVSQNPRHKITKRGQNVTFRCDPISEHNRLYWYRQTLGQGPEFLTYFQNEAQLEKSRLLSDRFSAERPKGSFSTLEIQRTEQGDSAMYLCASSLTGMSGYTFGSGTRLTVV.